The 27 T cell receptor beta chains reported below all come from one sample, sequenced in a study of graft-versus-host responses after intestinal transplantation. Profiled with immunoSEQ multiplex PCR; TCRdb holds only in-frame clones, not every one. The sample yields some 100,000 clones, over 75% seen once. Their recognized antigens are unknown. The material sequenced was unstimulated CD4+ T cells sorted from spleen or lymph node cells, taken before transplant. Every receptor here comes from a human donor who was the organ donor for an intestinal transplant.

The chain combines TRBV5-1 with TRBJ2-7, with D hard to call. V was shortened by 3 bases and J by 0 bases, with 13 bases between the two germline ends. Germline V gives CDR1 SGHRS, CDR2 YFSETQ. The length of the CDR3 is 15 residues. The CDR3 nucleotides read TGCGCCAGCAGCTCTTCCGCTATTTACTCCTACGAGCAGTACTTC. Amino acids: CASSSSAIYSYEQYF.

This clone was seen more than once but under ten times. The chain combines TRBV4-1 with TRBJ2-7, with a tentative D call TRBD2 (6 bases). CDR3 length: 14 amino acids. Germline V lookup: CDR1 MGHRA, CDR2 YSYEKL. The V end lost 4 bases, the J end lost 0 bases, and 10 bases lay between the germline ends. Here the CDR3 reads CASSLGLTSYEQYF. For the CDR3, the DNA is TGCGCCAGCAGCCTGGGACTGACCTCCTACGAGCAGTACTTC.

The J gene is TRBJ2-7, the V gene TRBV2, with a weak D call TRBD1 (7 bases). The V end lost 6 bases, the J end lost 4 bases, and 19 bases lay between the germline ends. The CDR3 has 15 amino acids. Germline V gene lookup returns CDR1 SNHLY and CDR2 FYNNEI. As DNA, the CDR3 is TGTGCCAGCAGGCTAACAGGGGCGGCGGGGTACGAGCAGTACTTC. The encoded protein is CASRLTGAAGYEQYF.

V is TRBV7-2 and J is TRBJ2-3; D not resolved. Trimming shortened V by 3 bases and J by 2 bases, and 0 bases separated the two germline ends. The CDR3 runs to 11 residues. CDR1 is SGHTA, CDR2 FQGNSA, per germline. CDR3 sequence: CASSFTDTQYF. The CDR3 DNA follows: TGTGCCAGCAGCTTCACAGATACGCAGTATTTT.

This clone was recorded once. The chain uses TRBV5-1 and TRBJ1-6; 8 positions match TRBD1. With 6 bases clipped from V and 7 bases from J, the junction kept 3 bases outside the gene matches. Germline CDR1 and CDR2: SGHRS and YFSETQ. This CDR3 spans 13 amino acids. The CDR3 sequence is CASKDRENSPLHF. The CDR3 nucleotides read TGCGCCAGCAAGGACAGGGAAAATTCACCCCTCCACTTT.

In this sample, this clone turned up once. The V gene is TRBV28, the J gene TRBJ1-3; 7 positions match TRBD1. From germline, CDR1 is MDHEN and CDR2 SYDVKM. With V trimmed by 2 bases and J by 0 bases, 4 bases remained unmatched. This CDR3 contains 16 residues. The chain's CDR3 is CASSLRAGGSGNTIYF. Here the CDR3 DNA reads TGTGCCAGCAGTTTAAGAGCAGGGGGCTCTGGAAACACCATATATTTT.

The chain has TRBV5-1 and TRBJ1-2; D is possibly TRBD1 (5 bases). CDR1 and CDR2 from the germline V gene are SGHRS and YFSETQ. The germline V and J ends were trimmed by 3 bases and 6 bases, with 15 bases remaining between them. This CDR3 region has 14 residues. This CDR3 reads CASSSDQGLDGYTF. CDR3 coding DNA: TGCGCCAGCAGCTCCGATCAGGGCTTGGATGGCTACACCTTC.

The V gene is TRBV2, the J gene TRBJ1-6; unclear D gene. Germline CDR1 is SNHLY and CDR2 is FYNNEI. The CDR3 spans 14 residues. With 4 bases removed from V and 7 bases from J, the gap between germline ends came to 11 bases. Written as DNA, the CDR3 is TGTGCCAGCAGTGTCGAAGGGTTCAATTCACCCCTCCACTTT. Its translation: CASSVEGFNSPLHF.

This clone was recorded a few times. The rearrangement joins TRBV5-1 to TRBJ1-4; D gene uncertain. The CDR3 runs to 15 residues. The germline CDR1 and CDR2 sequences are SGHRS and YFSETQ. Deletions cut 0 bases from V and 8 bases from J, with 14 bases between. CDR3 loop: CASSLVGVPWEKLFF. The CDR3 nucleotides read TGCGCCAGCAGCTTGGTTGGGGTTCCGTGGGAAAAACTGTTTTTT.

This chain joins TRBV5-8 and TRBJ2-7, with 8 bases aligning to TRBD1. The CDR3 is 18 amino acids. V trimming: 4 bases; J trimming: 2 bases; junction bases outside the gene matches: 17. Germline lookup yields CDR1 SGHTS and CDR2 YDEGEE. The DNA of the CDR3 is TGTGCCAGCAGCCCGTACGCCGGGACAGGCGTAAAGACCTACGAGCAGTACTTC. It translates to CASSPYAGTGVKTYEQYF. The variable domain in full, completed from reference TRBV5-8 and TRBJ2-7, reads EAGVTQSPTHLIKTRGQQATLRCSPISGHTSVYWYQQALGLGLQFLLWYDEGEERNRGNFPPRFSGRQFPNYSSELNVNALELEDSALYLCASSPYAGTGVKTYEQYFGPGTRLTVT.

The chain uses TRBV7-7 and TRBJ2-2; D is undetermined. V lost 3 bases and J lost 1, with 6 bases in between. Germline V gene data show CDR1 as SSHAT and CDR2 as FNYEAQ (reference sequence). This CDR3 comprises 14 residues. CDR3 bases: TGTGCCAGCAGCTTCAAGGAGAACACCGGGGAGCTGTTTTTT. Translated, it gives CASSFKENTGELFF.

This chain uses TRBV25-1 with TRBJ1-6; D may be TRBD1 (5 bases). Trimming cost V 5 bases and J 14 bases, with 13 bases left between them. The CDR3 runs 12 residues. Germline V gives CDR1 MGHDK, CDR2 SYGVNS. The CDR3 nucleotides read TGTGCCAGCAGTAGGGGAGGGTGGGCCCTCCACTTT. Translation: CASSRGGWALHF.

This clone was observed once. This chain connects TRBV5-6 to TRBJ2-5; D call uncertain. The CDR3 runs to 14 residues. Germline V gives CDR1 SGHDT, CDR2 YYEEEE. V was cut by 4 bases and J by 2 bases, with 12 bases left in between. The CDR3 bases are TGTGCCAGCAGCCCCAATACAGTACAAGAGACCCAGTACTTC. Translated: CASSPNTVQETQYF.

The V gene is TRBV6-1, the J gene TRBJ2-7; no firm D call. The CDR3 loop spans 12 amino acids. With 8 bases removed from V and 2 bases from J, the gap between germline ends came to 10 bases. Germline values: CDR1 MNHNS, CDR2 SASEGT. The CDR3 DNA reads as TGTGCCAGCGGAAGTTACCCCTACGAGCAGTACTTC. This codes for CASGSYPYEQYF.

The V and J genes are TRBV29-1 and TRBJ2-5, with 13 bases fitting TRBD2. Germline V gene lookup returns CDR1 SQVTM and CDR2 ANQGSEA. This CDR3 has 15 residues. The V segment lost 6 bases and the J segment 1 base; nucleotides outside the gene matches: 5. The DNA for the CDR3 is TGCAGCGTCCGGACTAGCGGGGGATTCCAAGAGACCCAGTACTTC. Protein sequence: CSVRTSGGFQETQYF.

This chain uses TRBV7-2 with TRBJ2-2; D remains ambiguous. The V end was cut by 4 bases, the J end by 9 bases, with 9 bases between. This CDR3 region has 12 residues. Germline lookup yields CDR1 SGHTA and CDR2 FQGNSA. This CDR3 reads CASSSATRELFF. CDR3 DNA sequence: TGTGCCAGCAGCTCCGCAACCCGGGAGCTGTTTTTT.

This clone was counted only a few times. This sequence joins TRBV7-3 and TRBJ2-7, with 8 positions matching TRBD2. This CDR3 has 15 residues. Trimming took 2 bases from V and 0 from J; bases not matched to a gene: 3. The germline gives CDR1 SGHTA, CDR2 FQGTGA. The CDR3 nucleotides are TGTGCCAGCAGCTTAGGGGCGGGGGGCTCCTACGAGCAGTACTTC. It specifies CASSLGAGGSYEQYF. The variable domain in full, completed from reference TRBV7-3 and TRBJ2-7, reads GAGVSQTPSNKVTEKGKYVELRCDPISGHTALYWYRQSLGQGPEFLIYFQGTGAADDSGLPNDRFFAVRPEGSVSTLKIQRTERGDSAVYLCASSLGAGGSYEQYFGPGTRLTVT.

This clone has more than one count but fewer than ten. The rearrangement joins TRBV7-8 to TRBJ2-6, with D perhaps assigned TRBD1 or TRBD2 (5 bases each). The CDR3 is made up of 15 amino acids. Germline CDR1 is SGHVS and CDR2 is FQNEAQ. Trimming stripped 2 bases from V and 3 bases from J, with 8 bases between. The CDR3 loop reads CASSLPGSGANVLTF. CDR3 in DNA: TGTGCCAGCAGCTTACCAGGGAGTGGGGCCAACGTCCTGACTTTC.

The CDR3 sequence: CAIQDNYGYTF. For the CDR3, the DNA is TGTGCCATTCAAGACAACTATGGCTACACCTTC. The V gene is TRBV2, the J gene TRBJ1-2; no definite D call. CDR3 length: 11 amino acids. The germline CDR1 and CDR2 sequences are SNHLY and FYNNEI. V was shortened by 10 bases and J by 2 bases, with 8 bases between the two germline ends. Full variable domain (outside the CDR3, taken from reference TRBV2 and TRBJ1-2): EPEVTQTPSHQVTQMGQEVILRCVPISNHLYFYWYRQILGQKVEFLVSFYNNEISEKSEIFDDQFSVERPDGSNFTLKIRSTKLEDSAMYFCAIQDNYGYTFGSGTRLTVV.

This clone was counted once. The chain carries TRBV7-2 and TRBJ2-3, with D perhaps being TRBD1 or TRBD2 (6 bases each). The germline CDR1 and CDR2 sequences are SGHTA and FQGNSA. The CDR3 spans 16 residues. V was cut by 5 bases and J by 5 bases, with 20 bases left in between. The CDR3 is CASSRDRSGARDTQYF. CDR3 in DNA: TGTGCCAGCAGCCGGGACCGCTCGGGGGCGCGAGATACGCAGTATTTT.

V gene TRBV6-5 combines with J gene TRBJ2-2; D not resolved. Germline V gene sequence: CDR1 MNHEY, CDR2 SVGAGI. The V end was cut by 6 bases, the J end by 2 bases, with 13 bases between. The length of the CDR3 is 15 residues. CDR3 coding DNA: TGTGCCAGCAGGGCCCCGGGTCAAAACACCGGGGAGCTGTTTTTT. Translating gives CASRAPGQNTGELFF.

The rearrangement links TRBV4-1 to TRBJ1-1, with 8 bases identical to TRBD1. With V trimmed by 0 bases and J by 1 base, 10 bases remained unmatched. The CDR3 spans 18 residues. The germline V gene has CDR1 MGHRA and CDR2 YSYEKL. The CDR3, as DNA: TGCGCCAGCAGCCAAGATGAACAGGGGGAACTTCGGAACACTGAAGCTTTCTTT. This sequence encodes CASSQDEQGELRNTEAFF.

The chain carries TRBV10-3 and TRBJ2-5; D is unclear. The length of the CDR3 is 13 residues. The ends were cut back, 4 bases at V and 1 base at J, with 7 bases in the middle. Germline loops: CDR1 ENHRY, CDR2 SYGVKD. In DNA form, the CDR3 reads TGTGCCATCAGTGCTGGATCCCAAGAGACCCAGTACTTC. The encoded protein is CAISAGSQETQYF.

The chain links TRBV7-9 to TRBJ1-3; a weak D match, TRBD1 (5 bases). The CDR3 sequence is 16 residues long. The germline gives CDR1 SEHNR, CDR2 FQNEAQ (reference sequence). Trimming pared 2 bases from V and 3 bases from J, leaving 14 bases between. CDR3 residues: CASSLSQQVVGNTIYF. For the CDR3, the DNA is TGTGCCAGCAGCTTATCGCAACAGGTGGTTGGAAACACCATATATTTT.

This chain links TRBV5-1 with TRBJ2-5, with D possibly matching TRBD2 (6 bases). CDR1 and CDR2 (germline): SGHRS, YFSETQ. Trimming shortened V by 0 bases and J by 5 bases, and 23 bases separated the two germline ends. This CDR3 is 18 amino acids long. The CDR3 DNA sequence: TGCGCCAGCAGCTTGGTAGGGCGGGAAACAACACCGAGGGAGACCCAGTACTTC. Its protein is CASSLVGRETTPRETQYF.

This clone has a handful of counts. The chain links TRBV18 to TRBJ1-4; no clear D. V was trimmed by 3 bases and J by 8 bases, leaving 7 bases between them. Germline V gives CDR1 KGHSH, CDR2 LQKENI. The CDR3 covers 12 residues. CDR3 residues: CASSPSREKLFF. The CDR3, as DNA: TGTGCCAGCTCACCTTCTAGGGAAAAACTGTTTTTT.

This chain connects TRBV10-3 to TRBJ1-2; D is perhaps TRBD1 (6 bases). Germline V gene lookup returns CDR1 ENHRY and CDR2 SYGVKD. CDR3 length: 13 amino acids. V was cut by 9 bases and J by 3 bases, with 14 bases left in between. In nucleotides, the CDR3 is TGTGCCATGAACAGGGATGGGGACTATGGCTACACCTTC. Protein product: CAMNRDGDYGYTF.